This is a list of T cell receptor beta chains from one sample in a study of regulatory T cells in long-lasting Graves disease. TCRdb re-derived calls from the multiplex PCR reads in MiXCR, one entry per CDR3 protein. The sample includes around 460,000 distinct CDR3 sequences, roughly a fifth of them seen just once. This sample comprised peripheral blood mononuclear cells (PBMCs), obtained when the disease was refractory, from a patient treated with antithyroid drugs. The receptors shown here come from a female donor with Graves disease. The CDR3 runs from the conserved cysteine through the conserved F or W. A D gene is named only where the DNA matches it firmly. The size of a clone is reported for some rows only, either as once, few or many, or as a class for expanded clones.

J: TRBJ1-4
V: TRBV7-2
size: -
D: -
DNA: TGTGCCAGCAGCTTCTCAGGGAACGTGGGTGAAAAACTGTTTTTT
CDR3: CASSFSGNVGEKLFF

J: TRBJ2-2
V: TRBV5-1
size: many
D: -
DNA: TGCGCCAGCAGGGAAGGTTCCGGGAACACCGGGGAGCTGTTTTTT
CDR3: CASREGSGNTGELFF

J: TRBJ1-2
V: TRBV6-2/TRBV6-3
size: -
D: TRBD1
DNA: TGTGCCAGCAGTTACTCCCGGATCAGCAGGGGGCTATTCCTCTATGGCTACACCTTC
CDR3: CASSYSRISRGLFLYGYTF

J: TRBJ1-3
V: TRBV3-1
size: few
D: -
DNA: TGTGCCAGCAGGGTCGGACAGCACTCTGGAAACACCATATATTTT
CDR3: CASRVGQHSGNTIYF

J: TRBJ1-2
V: TRBV7-2
size: -
D: TRBD1
DNA: TGTGCCAGCAGCTTAGGGGCTGGTCCGGACAGGCTGAATGGCTACACCTTC
CDR3: CASSLGAGPDRLNGYTF

J: TRBJ1-1
V: TRBV29-1
size: -
D: TRBD1
DNA: TGCAGCGTTACTCCCCCCCCGGGACAGGGACTCCCCTTGGTTGAAGCTTTCTTT
CDR3: CSVTPPPGQGLPLVEAFF

J: TRBJ2-7
V: TRBV28
size: -
D: TRBD1
DNA: TGTGCCAACAGTTCCGGACAGGGCCCCAACTACGAGCAGTACTTC
CDR3: CANSSGQGPNYEQYF

J: TRBJ1-5
V: TRBV25-1
size: many
D: -
DNA: TGTGCCAGCAGTGCAGAGGCAGGGGAAATGTCTGAAGCCCGCCAGCATTTT
CDR3: CASSAEAGEMSEARQHF

J: TRBJ1-2
V: TRBV27
size: many
D: TRBD1
DNA: TGTGCCAGCAGTTTATCTCCATCTCAGGGGGTTTGGAACTATGGCTACACCTTC
CDR3: CASSLSPSQGVWNYGYTF

J: TRBJ1-2
V: TRBV28
size: few
D: TRBD1
DNA: TGTGCCACAGGGGGGCGGAACTATGGCTACACCTTC
CDR3: CATGGRNYGYTF

J: TRBJ1-5
V: TRBV6-1
size: many
D: TRBD1
DNA: TGTGCCAGCAGTGATGACAGGGAAGGCAATCAGCCCCAGCATTTT
CDR3: CASSDDREGNQPQHF

J: TRBJ1-1
V: TRBV19
size: -
D: -
DNA: TGTGCCAGTAGTGTAACCGACAGGATGAACACTGAAGCTTTCTTT
CDR3: CASSVTDRMNTEAFF